Presented here are 3 T cell receptor beta chains from one specimen sequenced in a study of Ad26.COV2.S vaccination and SARS-CoV-2 variants. Profiled with immunoSEQ multiplex PCR; TCRdb holds only in-frame clones, not every one. The repertoire holds roughly 390,000 clones, approximately 90% seen once, with more than 3% in the top ten. Treatment described: about 20 received Ad26.COV2.S at low or high dose, single or two shots; several received placebo; per-sample allocation not given. At day 63 after the first vaccine or placebo injection, samples were drawn. The starting material was peripheral blood, obtained in a trial of Ad26.COV2.S vaccine versus placebo. These receptors originate from a person between 18 and 65 years old who received the Ad26.COV2.S COVID-19 vaccine or a placebo.

V usage is TRBV5-1 and J usage is TRBJ1-2; D is perhaps TRBD1 (5 bases). The CDR3 is made up of 13 amino acids. Trimming took off 4 bases at V and 3 bases at J, with 10 bases between the two ends. Germline V gene lookup returns CDR1 SGHRS and CDR2 YFSETQ. CDR3 residues: CASSPGVDYGYTF. For the CDR3, the DNA is TGCGCCAGCAGCCCGGGGGTTGACTATGGCTACACCTTC.

The chain carries TRBV6-5 and TRBJ1-1, with D possibly matching TRBD1 (6 bases). The CDR3 has 13 residues. V lost 5 bases and J 1 base, leaving 8 bases between the germline ends. Germline loops: CDR1 MNHEY, CDR2 SVGAGI. The CDR3 sequence: CASSTTGNTEAFF. Here the CDR3 DNA reads TGTGCCAGCAGTACGACAGGGAACACTGAAGCTTTCTTT.

J is TRBJ2-2 and V is TRBV5-1, with a possible D match to TRBD1 (5 bases). V lost 5 bases and J lost 3, with 11 bases in between. Germline CDR1 SGHRS, CDR2 YFSETQ. This CDR3 has 14 residues. The CDR3 loop is CASSRTGDTGELFF. The CDR3 DNA reads TGCGCCAGCAGTCGCACAGGCGACACCGGGGAGCTGTTTTTT. Drawing the rest from reference TRBV5-1 and TRBJ2-2, the complete variable domain is KAGVTQTPRYLIKTRGQQVTLSCSPISGHRSVSWYQQTPGQGLQFLFEYFSETQRNKGNFPGRFSGRQFSNSRSEMNVSTLELGDSALYLCASSRTGDTGELFFGEGSRLTVL.